This T cell receptor (beta chain) appears in the sequencing data of a study of Graves' ophthalmopathy and Graves' hyperthyroidism. Study background: At initial diagnosis, peripheral blood was obtained, and this preceded any treatment.

This CDR3 region has 14 residues. V lost 7 bases and J lost 1, with 13 bases in between. This clonotype was recorded at least ten times. What it binds is not known. General study points: Detected in blood as well were most expanded thyroid clonotypes with frequency above 0.001.

The study excluded patients with other autoimmune diseases, uncontrolled infections, pregnancy or lactation. As the starting material, more than 8 ml of fresh peripheral blood yielded the PBMCs. Amplification of TCR beta CDR3 regions used RNA transcripts. The authors performed first-round RT-PCR with HTBI primers and then a second-round multiplex PCR. TCRdb analysed the multiplex PCR reads with MiXCR anew, one entry per CDR3 protein. The sample consists of about 220,000 distinct CDR3 sequences, around a fifth of them appearing once. The clonotype originates from a woman aged 50 to 60 with Graves' ophthalmopathy. This chain connects TRBV12-3 or TRBV12-4 to TRBJ1-1; D not resolved. The sample taken for sequencing was peripheral blood. The CDR3 DNA follows: TGTGCCAGCACCCGAATCATTGCGAACACTGAAGCTTTCTTT. This gives the protein CASTRIIANTEAFF.